Presented here are 5 T cell receptor beta chains from one specimen sequenced in a study of cytomegalovirus exposure and HLA in healthy donors. A multiplex PCR was run with 60 Vbeta primers and 13 Jbeta primers. Produced via immunoSEQ multiplex PCR; TCRdb's table is partial and in-frame only. The sample consists of approximately 110,000 clones, approximately 71% of them appearing once. The material sequenced was PBMCs. The receptors shown here come from a man between 40 and 49 years old in good health and CMV-seronegative.

The J gene is TRBJ1-6, the V gene TRBV27; D might be TRBD1 (5 bases). The CDR3 totals 15 residues. The V gene lost 11 bases and the J gene lost 11 bases, with 25 bases spanning the gap. From germline, CDR1 is MNHEY and CDR2 SMNVEV (reference sequence). CDR3 in DNA: TGTGCCCCCCCCGACAGAGCTCCTATGGAGACACCCCTCCACTTT. Amino acid sequence: CAPPDRAPMETPLHF.

This clone was found a few times. The genes are TRBV19 and TRBJ2-1; tentative D call: TRBD2 (6 bases). CDR3 size: 14 residues. Germline-derived CDR1 and CDR2 are LNHDA and SQIVND (reference sequence). Deletions cut 5 bases from V and 5 bases from J, with 13 bases between. The CDR3 region has the DNA TGTGCCAGTAGTTCCTTCGGGGGAGACAATGAGCAGTTCTTC. Encoded protein: CASSSFGGDNEQFF.

The chain links TRBV12-5 to TRBJ1-6; 7 nucleotides agree with TRBD1. The V segment lost 6 bases and the J segment 10 bases; nucleotides outside the gene matches: 9. The CDR3 contains 14 residues. Germline CDR1 reads LGHNT; CDR2 reads FRNRAP. CDR3 sequence reads: CASGDLRGRSPLHF. The CDR3 region has the DNA TGTGCTAGTGGGGACCTCAGGGGGAGGTCACCCCTCCACTTT.

V is TRBV27 and J is TRBJ1-5; 8 nucleotides align to TRBD1. Germline V gene sequence: CDR1 MNHEY, CDR2 SMNVEV (reference sequence). This CDR3 is built from 15 residues. J gave up 7 bases and V 4 bases, and 9 bases lay outside the gene matches. The CDR3 spells CASSSKDRAGQPQHF. The CDR3 DNA follows: TGTGCCAGCAGTTCCAAGGACAGGGCGGGGCAGCCCCAGCATTTT.

This clone was seen a single time. J is TRBJ2-1 and V is TRBV2; D unresolved. The V gene lost 7 bases and the J gene lost 10 bases, with 14 bases spanning the gap. Germline-derived CDR1 and CDR2 are SNHLY and FYNNEI. This CDR3 is 12 amino acids long. The CDR3 bases are TGTGCCAGCACCTCTTTAGCCGGGGAGCAGTTCTTC. Its translation: CASTSLAGEQFF.